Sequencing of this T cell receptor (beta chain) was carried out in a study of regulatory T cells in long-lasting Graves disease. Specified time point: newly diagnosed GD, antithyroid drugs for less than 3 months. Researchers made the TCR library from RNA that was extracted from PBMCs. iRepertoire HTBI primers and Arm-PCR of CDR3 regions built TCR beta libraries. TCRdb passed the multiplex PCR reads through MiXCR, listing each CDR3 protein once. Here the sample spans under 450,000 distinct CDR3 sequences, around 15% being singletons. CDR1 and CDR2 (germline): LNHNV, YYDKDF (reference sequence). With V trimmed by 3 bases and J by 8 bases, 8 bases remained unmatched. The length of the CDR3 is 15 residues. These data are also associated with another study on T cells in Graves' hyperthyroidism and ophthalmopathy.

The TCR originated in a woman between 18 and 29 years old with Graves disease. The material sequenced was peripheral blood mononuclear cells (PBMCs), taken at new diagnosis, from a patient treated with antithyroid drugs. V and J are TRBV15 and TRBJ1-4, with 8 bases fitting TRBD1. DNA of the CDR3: TGTGCCACCAGCAGCCGGACAGGGAACCCCGAAAAACTGTTTTTT. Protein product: CATSSRTGNPEKLFF. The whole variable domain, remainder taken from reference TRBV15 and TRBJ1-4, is DAMVIQNPRYQVTQFGKPVTLSCSQTLNHNVMYWYQQKSSQAPKLLFHYYDKDFNNEADTPDNFQSRRPNTSFCFLDIRSPGLGDTAMYLCATSSRTGNPEKLFFGSGTQLSVL.